The 32 T cell receptor beta chains given below trace back to one sample, sequenced in a study of blood T cell repertoires in COVID-19. Data came from immunoSEQ multiplex PCR; TCRdb stores just in-frame clones and leaves some out. The table has 55,000 to 90,000 clones, 85% to 90% seen once. Material: peripheral blood. The receptors come from a man between 65 and 85 years old with active COVID-19.

The chain couples TRBV5-4 to TRBJ1-2, with D possibly being TRBD1 (5 bases). CDR3 length: 14 residues. V lost 4 bases, J lost 8 bases, and 18 bases lay in between. Germline V gene lookup returns CDR1 SGHNT and CDR2 YYREEE (reference sequence). The CDR3 sequence: CASSPERAGWGYTF. The CDR3 bases are TGTGCCAGCAGCCCGGAGCGGGCAGGGTGGGGCTACACCTTC.

The V call is TRBV27, the J call TRBJ2-5; 11 positions agree with TRBD2. CDR1 and CDR2 (germline): MNHEY, SMNVEV (reference sequence). J was trimmed by 5 bases and V by 6 bases; bases with no gene match: 14. The CDR3 has 17 residues. The CDR3, as DNA: TGTGCCAGCAGGCCCGGACTAGCGGGCGGGAAATTGGAGACCCAGTACTTC. The encoded protein is CASRPGLAGGKLETQYF.

The J gene is TRBJ1-1, the V gene TRBV6-5; D possibly corresponds to TRBD1 (5 bases). This CDR3 region has 16 residues. Germline values: CDR1 MNHEY, CDR2 SVGAGI. The V end was cut by 1 base, the J end by 10 bases, with 22 bases between. In DNA form, the CDR3 reads TGTGCCAGCAGTTACTTATCGGGCAGCCGCTCCGGGGGAGCTTTCTTT. It yields the protein CASSYLSGSRSGGAFF.

Notes on this clone: At the DNA level, this CDR3 is encoded by other sequences in the same sample as well. V is TRBV30 and J is TRBJ1-1; 9 bases are a match to TRBD1. V lost 3 bases and J lost 4; bases outside the gene matches: 3. Germline V lookup: CDR1 GTSNPN, CDR2 SVGIG (reference sequence). The CDR3 has 13 amino acids. CDR3 sequence: CAWSRQGGTEAFF. The CDR3, as DNA: TGTGCCTGGAGCCGACAGGGGGGCACTGAAGCTTTCTTT.

V is TRBV5-6 and J is TRBJ1-1; possible D gene TRBD1, 5 bases. CDR1 SGHDT and CDR2 YYEEEE come from the germline V gene. V lost 3 bases and J 6 bases, leaving 12 bases between the germline ends. The CDR3 covers 13 residues. This CDR3 is CASSWEGYAEAFF. The CDR3 DNA sequence: TGTGCCAGCAGCTGGGAGGGGTACGCTGAAGCTTTCTTT.

CDR3 bases: TGTGCCAGCAGTGAAGTAGCGGGAGCCACCGGGGAGCTGTTTTTT. The encoded protein is CASSEVAGATGELFF. The chain joins TRBV6-1 to TRBJ2-2, with 9 bases identical to TRBD2. V was pared by 1 base and J by 4 bases, with 1 base of the junction left unmatched. Germline CDR1 and CDR2: MNHNS and SASEGT. This CDR3 region has 15 residues.

The V call is TRBV18, the J call TRBJ2-2, with 9 bases identical to TRBD2. This CDR3 spans 15 amino acids. V shed 5 bases and J 7 bases; nucleotides not matched to a gene: 8. Germline V gene lookup returns CDR1 KGHSH and CDR2 LQKENI. The CDR3 sequence is CASSSSGRISGELFF. CDR3 in DNA: TGTGCCAGCTCAAGTAGCGGGAGAATAAGCGGGGAGCTGTTTTTT. Together with reference TRBV18 and TRBJ2-2, the CDR3 gives the full variable domain: NAGVMQNPRHLVRRRGQEARLRCSPMKGHSHVYWYRQLPEEGLKFMVYLQKENIIDESGMPKERFSAEFPKEGPSILRIQQVVRGDSAAYFCASSSSGRISGELFFGEGSRLTVL.

The gene calls are TRBV2 and TRBJ1-5; TRBD1 aligns across 7 bases. Trimming cost V 10 bases and J 3 bases; bases outside gene matches: 6. The germline CDR1 and CDR2 sequences are SNHLY and FYNNEI. CDR3 size: 13 residues. The CDR3 DNA sequence: TGTGCCACAAGGGGGCAGACCAATCAGCCCCAGCATTTT. Its translation: CATRGQTNQPQHF.

The rearrangement uses TRBV7-3 and TRBJ2-5, with 8 bases lining up with TRBD2. Germline CDR1 and CDR2: SGHTA and FQGTGA. The CDR3 loop spans 15 amino acids. V was clipped by 5 bases and J by 1 base; unmatched bases: 6. The CDR3 DNA reads TGTGCCAGCAGCGCCCAAGGGACTAGCCAAGAGACCCAGTACTTC. This codes for CASSAQGTSQETQYF. Full variable domain (rest looked up from reference TRBV7-3 and TRBJ2-5): GAGVSQTPSNKVTEKGKYVELRCDPISGHTALYWYRQSLGQGPEFLIYFQGTGAADDSGLPNDRFFAVRPEGSVSTLKIQRTERGDSAVYLCASSAQGTSQETQYFGPGTRLLVL.

The rearrangement joins TRBV6-6 to TRBJ2-7, with TRBD1 identical over 10 bases. Germline CDR1 is MNHNY and CDR2 is SVGAGI (reference sequence). The CDR3 sequence is 14 residues long. V shed 7 bases, J shed 4 bases, and the junction held 7 bases outside the gene matches. The CDR3 sequence is CASTPDRGTYEQYF. The CDR3 DNA follows: TGTGCCAGCACCCCGGACAGGGGGACTTACGAGCAGTACTTC.

A single count supports this clone. The chain employs TRBV12-3 or TRBV12-4 and TRBJ2-5; D is unresolved. The CDR3 sequence is 12 residues long. V was cut by 6 bases and J by 5 bases, with 10 bases left in between. CDR3 sequence (DNA): TGTGCCAGCAGCCGGTCCGTCGAGACCCAGTACTTC. Translated, it gives CASSRSVETQYF.

This clone appeared a single time. The rearrangement uses TRBV6-4 and TRBJ2-1, with 10 bases fitting TRBD1. This CDR3 contains 15 residues. Germline V gene data show CDR1 as MRHNA and CDR2 as SNTAGT. Trimming removed 6 bases from V and 2 bases from J; junction bases left unmatched: 4. CDR3 DNA sequence: TGTGCCAGCAGCGGCGGACAGGGGGCCTACAATGAGCAGTTCTTC. Its protein product is CASSGGQGAYNEQFF.

The genes are TRBV3-1 (or the pseudogene TRBV3-2) and TRBJ2-1; 13 bases are a match to TRBD2. The CDR3 has 20 residues. V shed 4 bases, J shed 2 bases, and the junction held 14 bases outside the gene matches. CDR1 LGHDT and CDR2 YNNKEL come from the germline V gene (reference sequence). The CDR3, as DNA: TGTGCCAGCAGCCCCCCCGCGGGACTAGCGGGGCGGGCTCCCTACAATGAGCAGTTCTTC. This sequence encodes CASSPPAGLAGRAPYNEQFF.

This chain joins TRBV5-1 and TRBJ2-1; weak D call: TRBD2 (5 bases). Germline CDR1 and CDR2: SGHRS and YFSETQ. CDR3 length: 15 amino acids. V lost 0 bases and J 4 bases, leaving 11 bases between the germline ends. CDR3 nucleotides: TGCGCCAGCAGCTTGGCGCTAGCCCGGTACAATGAGCAGTTCTTC. This encodes CASSLALARYNEQFF.

The V gene is TRBV27, the J gene TRBJ1-6; D might be TRBD1 (5 bases). V dropped 2 bases and J dropped 2 bases, with 7 bases sitting between them. Germline V gene data show CDR1 as MNHEY and CDR2 as SMNVEV (reference sequence). CDR3 length equals 15 residues. CDR3 sequence: CASSLGATYNSPLHF. CDR3 nucleotide sequence: TGTGCCAGCAGTTTAGGGGCGACCTATAATTCACCCCTCCACTTT.

This clone was observed a single time. The chain couples TRBV5-6 to TRBJ2-2; TRBD1 might be the D (5 bases). V shed 4 bases and J shed 1 base, with 8 bases lying between them. Germline assignment: CDR1 SGHDT and CDR2 YYEEEE. This CDR3 has 14 amino acids. The CDR3 is CASSVTGNTGELFF. CDR3 coding DNA: TGTGCCAGCAGCGTCACAGGGAACACCGGGGAGCTGTTTTTT.

The chain combines TRBV5-1 with TRBJ2-1, with 11 bases lining up with TRBD2. CDR3 length: 14 amino acids. CDR1 SGHRS and CDR2 YFSETQ come from the germline V gene. The V segment lost 4 bases and the J segment 10 bases; nucleotides outside the gene matches: 7. CDR3: CASSPTSGSKEQFF. The CDR3 region has the DNA TGCGCCAGCAGCCCCACTAGCGGGAGTAAGGAGCAGTTCTTC.

This chain uses TRBV7-8 with TRBJ2-3; 7 bases fit TRBD1. The length of the CDR3 is 14 residues. Germline-derived CDR1 and CDR2 are SGHVS and FQNEAQ. Losses at the gene ends were 3 bases for V and 4 bases for J; bases not matched to a gene: 4. The CDR3 sequence: CASSFLQGSDTQYF. For the CDR3, the DNA is TGTGCCAGCAGCTTCCTACAGGGGTCAGATACGCAGTATTTT.

The chain employs TRBV6-5 and TRBJ2-7, with TRBD2 identical over 9 bases. The J segment lost 0 bases and the V segment lost 8 bases, leaving 2 bases of the junction unmatched. This CDR3 is built from 13 residues. Germline values: CDR1 MNHEY, CDR2 SVGAGI. This CDR3 reads CASGTSSSYEQYF. The CDR3 nucleotides are TGTGCCAGCGGGACTAGCTCCTCCTACGAGCAGTACTTC.

The rearrangement joins TRBV5-1 to TRBJ2-7, with D perhaps TRBD1 (5 bases). Looked up from germline, CDR1 is SGHRS and CDR2 is YFSETQ. The CDR3 extends over 14 amino acids. V lost 0 bases, J lost 5 bases, and 12 bases lay in between. The CDR3 protein is CASSLAQGVDEQYF. CDR3 sequence (DNA): TGCGCCAGCAGCTTGGCGCAGGGTGTCGACGAGCAGTACTTC. The full variable domain, completed using reference TRBV5-1 and TRBJ2-7, is KAGVTQTPRYLIKTRGQQVTLSCSPISGHRSVSWYQQTPGQGLQFLFEYFSETQRNKGNFPGRFSGRQFSNSRSEMNVSTLELGDSALYLCASSLAQGVDEQYFGPGTRLTVT.

This clone was detected only once. CDR3 protein: CAWSVMGAFGNTEAFF. Here the CDR3 DNA reads TGTGCCTGGAGTGTAATGGGAGCCTTTGGGAACACTGAAGCTTTCTTT. The gene calls are TRBV30 and TRBJ1-1; D gene unclear. CDR3 size: 16 residues. The germline V gene encodes CDR1 GTSNPN and CDR2 SVGIG (reference sequence). V was clipped by 0 bases and J by 1 base, with 15 bases between them.

The rearrangement joins TRBV5-4 to TRBJ1-2; 7 positions agree with TRBD1. This CDR3 comprises 12 residues. Trimming cost V 4 bases and J 8 bases; bases outside gene matches: 5. The germline gives CDR1 SGHNT, CDR2 YYREEE (reference sequence). The CDR3 DNA reads TGTGCCAGCAGCCCGACAGGGTCCGGCTACACCTTC. This sequence encodes CASSPTGSGYTF. The full variable domain, with the rest looked up from reference TRBV5-4 and TRBJ1-2, is ETGVTQSPTHLIKTRGQQVTLRCSSQSGHNTVSWYQQALGQGPQFIFQYYREEENGRGNFPPRFSGLQFPNYSSELNVNALELDDSALYLCASSPTGSGYTFGSGTRLTVV.

This chain joins TRBV4-3 and TRBJ2-1; D unresolved. The CDR3 has 14 residues. Trimming removed 0 bases at V and 4 bases at J, with 7 bases between. Germline V gene sequence: CDR1 LGHNA, CDR2 YSLEER. The CDR3 sequence: CASSQDGPYNEQFF. The DNA of the CDR3 is TGCGCCAGCAGCCAAGATGGGCCATACAATGAGCAGTTCTTC.

V usage is TRBV6-5 and J usage is TRBJ2-7; D may be TRBD1 (5 bases). Looked up from germline, CDR1 is MNHEY and CDR2 is SVGAGI. Trimming pared 7 bases from V and 7 bases from J, leaving 17 bases between. The length of the CDR3 is 13 residues. In DNA form, the CDR3 reads TGTGCCAGCACATCTGGGGCCTGGCGGGAGCAGTACTTC. Amino acids: CASTSGAWREQYF.

Concerning this clone itself: One junction end does not reproduce the germline sequence, and a read error may be involved. The CDR3 DNA is TGTGCTAGCAGCTTGGGCGGGAGGGAGCTGTTTTTT. Translated, it gives CASSLGGRELFF. The chain recombines TRBV7-7 with TRBJ2-2; D is possibly TRBD2 (6 bases). The CDR3 is 12 residues long. In germline, CDR1 is SSHAT, CDR2 FNYEAQ (reference sequence).

The chain links TRBV11-2 to TRBJ2-7, with 9 positions matching TRBD2. CDR3 length equals 17 residues. Looked up from germline, CDR1 is SGHAT and CDR2 is FQNNGV. V gave up 0 bases and J gave up 2 bases; unmatched junction bases: 8. CDR3 in amino acids: CASSLDMWGGRAYEQYF. For the CDR3, the DNA is TGTGCCAGCAGCTTAGATATGTGGGGCGGGAGGGCCTACGAGCAGTACTTC.

The chain joins TRBV2 to TRBJ2-1, with a possible D match to TRBD1 (5 bases). Trimming stripped 6 bases from V and 10 bases from J, with 16 bases between. CDR1 is SNHLY, CDR2 FYNNEI, per germline. The CDR3 loop spans 13 amino acids. The CDR3 sequence is CASRWVGPPEQFF. CDR3 DNA sequence: TGTGCCAGCAGGTGGGTGGGGCCCCCGGAGCAGTTCTTC.

The chain carries TRBV10-1 and TRBJ2-4; 9 bases align to TRBD2. J gave up 0 bases and V 2 bases, and 5 bases lay outside the gene matches. The CDR3 spans 17 residues. Germline-derived CDR1 and CDR2 are WNHNN and SYGVQD (reference sequence). CDR3 in amino acids: CASSEGLAGIAKNIQYF. The CDR3 DNA follows: TGCGCCAGCAGTGAGGGGCTAGCGGGAATAGCCAAAAACATTCAGTACTTC.

The chain joins TRBV6-1 to TRBJ1-5; D perhaps matches TRBD1 (5 bases). The CDR3 length is 15 residues. Germline V gene data show CDR1 as MNHNS and CDR2 as SASEGT. Trimming took 1 base from V and 5 from J, leaving 12 bases between them. The CDR3 nucleotides read TGTGCCAGCAGTGAAGGAGCGGGGGGGTATCAGCCCCAGCATTTT. Protein: CASSEGAGGYQPQHF.

There are a few counts of this clone. V usage is TRBV6-2 or TRBV6-3 and J usage is TRBJ2-1; 8 bases map to TRBD2. V lost 2 bases to trimming and J lost 6 bases; unmatched junction nucleotides: 6. This CDR3 is 15 amino acids long. Germline values: CDR1 MNHEY, CDR2 SVGEGT. The CDR3 protein is CASSYGLAGPNEQFF. The DNA of the CDR3 is TGTGCCAGCAGTTACGGGCTAGCGGGCCCCAATGAGCAGTTCTTC.

The gene calls are TRBV18 and TRBJ1-1; weak D call: TRBD1 (6 bases). V was shortened by 3 bases and J by 1 base, with 12 bases between the two germline ends. This CDR3 contains 15 residues. The germline gives CDR1 KGHSH, CDR2 LQKENI. CDR3 residues: CASSPPWGQNTEAFF. DNA of the CDR3: TGTGCCAGCTCACCGCCCTGGGGACAGAACACTGAAGCTTTCTTT.

CDR3 amino acids: CAGAANNEQFF. CDR3 in DNA: TGTGCCGGGGCCGCCAACAATGAGCAGTTCTTC. This chain joins TRBV5-4 and TRBJ2-1; the D gene is possibly TRBD1 (5 bases). CDR1 is SGHNT and CDR2 is YYREEE in the germline V gene (reference sequence). The CDR3 is 11 amino acids. Trimming cost V 10 bases and J 5 bases, with 10 bases left between them.